This T cell receptor (beta chain) is drawn from a study of human T cells and chemical hapten exposure (dated by TCRdb to the early 2020s). Concerning the study at large: For sensitization, 2% DPC in acetone was applied to a 2 cm by 2 cm area of upper inner arm skin. Throughout the study period of roughly 24 weeks, patients also received therapeutic DPC doses to the scalp every week. Patch testing was performed on the upper back with Finn chambers containing 0.01% DPC, and the patch tests were scored after 6 days according to International Contact Dermatitis Research Group standards. The mostly female patient cohort included alopecia areata with under or over 50% scalp involvement, alopecia totalis and alopecia universalis. Libraries were combined into a pool for sequencing, and differences in TCR yield between samples came mainly from small differences in library volumes within the pool. This study followed changes in the peripheral blood TCR repertoire in vivo during primary and secondary sensitization of alopecia patients to the hapten diphenylcyclopropenone (DPC). Blood samples were taken from patients before sensitization (week 0) and at 2, 6 and about 24 weeks after DPC sensitization. Roughly 30 alopecia patients gave blood for TCR sequencing at one to four time points (pre-sensitization, 2, 6 and 24 weeks). The paper as a whole reports these results and caveats: The number of PT1 expanded TCRs positively correlated with patch test score, significant at thresholds 8, 16 and 32 but not 4. The number of TCRs above 1 in 1000 frequency did not change with DPC sensitization; there was no evidence of global repertoire structure alterations. All patients had alopecia, a presumed autoimmune disease, so their immune response might differ from that of healthy individuals. Compared with pre-sensitization or healthy control sets, expanded TCRs formed significantly more large CDR3 similarity clusters, which is consistent with antigen-driven responses. After repeated subsampling, changes were observed in the strength of the expansion versus patch-test correlation and in the threshold at which the correlation became significant.

On this clonotype: This clone's antigen is unknown. Base quality data are lacking; no much larger clone is found one base away.

Libraries were prepared through RACE. The sequencing machine was a NextSeq 500. Library preparation attached unique molecular identifiers to individual cDNA molecules for quantitative, reproducible TCR counting. For every blood RNA sample, sequencing covered both the TCR alpha and TCR beta chains. Turning to the authors' computational methods: Samples had a median of about 96,000 TCRs, with a range from 23,224 to 690,600. The Decombinator software suite was used to annotate V, J and CDR3 in the TCR reads. For PS versus PT1 abundance plots, all samples were subsampled to the same number of TCRs (28,000). TCRs were defined as expanded if absent before sensitization and observed at least eight times at the 2-week time point. Through fastp at Q25 and MiXCR, TCRdb rebuilt clones from the public reads, retaining in-frame beta chains. Every entry covers one CDR3 protein and lists the most common genes and DNA from its rows. Clone size and V and J calls follow TCRdb, not the original study. The sample data list tens of thousands of distinct CDR3 sequences, and about 10% of these were observed just once. The ten largest account for approximately 4.7% of the sample.

As encoded in the germline V gene, CDR1 is SGHTA while CDR2 is FQGNSA. A distance of 2 bases separates the germline ends of V and J, which lose 0 bases and 5 bases respectively. Including the terminal cysteine and phenylalanine, the CDR3 comprises 12 residues. Just the 36-base CDR3 DNA is kept, in frame starting at base 1. Per the publication, the time point label means: pre-sensitization, week 0. The treatment or condition label here, explained by the study, means: therapeutic diphenylcyclopropenone sensitization with weekly scalp DPC. Blood at each patch-test visit was drawn before the patch test was applied. Patients were eligible if aged 18 to 70, diagnosed with alopecia and judged suitable for DPC therapy, and pregnant patients were excluded. Total RNA was extracted from unfractionated whole blood that had been collected in Tempus Blood RNA tubes.

The sequence links TRBV7-2 to TRBJ2-1; too little of a D gene remains to name it. This TCR was sampled from a woman aged 45-59 years with alopecia areata. Some clones in this sample may be carry-over from other donors' samples. The sample was whole blood, taken in connection with sensitization to the hapten diphenylcyclopropenone (DPC). The CDR3 region: CASSLANNEQFF. Here is the DNA: TGTGCCAGCAGCTTAGCTAACAATGAGCAGTTCTTC.